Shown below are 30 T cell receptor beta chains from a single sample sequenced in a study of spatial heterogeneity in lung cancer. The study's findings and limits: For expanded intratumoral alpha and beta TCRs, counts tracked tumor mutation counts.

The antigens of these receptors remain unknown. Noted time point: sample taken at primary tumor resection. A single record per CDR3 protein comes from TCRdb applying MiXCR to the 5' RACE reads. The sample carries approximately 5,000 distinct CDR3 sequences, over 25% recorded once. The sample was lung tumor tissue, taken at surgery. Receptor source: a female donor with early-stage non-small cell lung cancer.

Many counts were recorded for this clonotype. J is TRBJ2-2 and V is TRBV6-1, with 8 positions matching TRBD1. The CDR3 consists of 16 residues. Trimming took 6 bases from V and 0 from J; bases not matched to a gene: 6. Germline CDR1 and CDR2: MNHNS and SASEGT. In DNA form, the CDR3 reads TGTGCCAGCAGAACAGGGGGACTCGCGAACACCGGGGAGCTGTTTTTT. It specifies CASRTGGLANTGELFF.

CDR3 in amino acids: CASSPSRSTDTQYF. In DNA, the CDR3 is TGTGCCAGCAGCCCGTCCAGGAGCACAGATACGCAGTATTTT. The gene calls are TRBV3-1 and TRBJ2-3; D gene unclear. This CDR3 region has 14 residues. The V end was cut by 4 bases, the J end by 0 bases, with 8 bases between. CDR1 is LGHDT, CDR2 YNNKEL, per germline (reference sequence).

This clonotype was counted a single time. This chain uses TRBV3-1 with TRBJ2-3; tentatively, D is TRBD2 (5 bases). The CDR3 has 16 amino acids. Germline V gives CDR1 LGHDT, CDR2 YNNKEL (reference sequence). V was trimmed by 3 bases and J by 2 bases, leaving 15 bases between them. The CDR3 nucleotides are TGTGCCAGCAGCCAGGTCAGCGGAAGCACCACAGATACGCAGTATTTT. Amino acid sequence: CASSQVSGSTTDTQYF.

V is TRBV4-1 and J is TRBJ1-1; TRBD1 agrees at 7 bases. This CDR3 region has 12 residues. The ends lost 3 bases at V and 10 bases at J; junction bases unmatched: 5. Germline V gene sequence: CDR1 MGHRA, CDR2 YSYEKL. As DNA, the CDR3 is TGCGCCAGCAGCCACAGACAGGGTGCAGCTTTCTTT. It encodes CASSHRQGAAFF.

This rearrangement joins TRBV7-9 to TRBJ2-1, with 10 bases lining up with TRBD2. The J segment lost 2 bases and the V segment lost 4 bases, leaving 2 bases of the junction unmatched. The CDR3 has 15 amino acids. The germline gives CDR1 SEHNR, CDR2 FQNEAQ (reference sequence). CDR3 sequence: CASSSTSGAYNEQFF. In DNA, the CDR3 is TGTGCCAGCAGCTCCACTAGCGGGGCCTACAATGAGCAGTTCTTC.

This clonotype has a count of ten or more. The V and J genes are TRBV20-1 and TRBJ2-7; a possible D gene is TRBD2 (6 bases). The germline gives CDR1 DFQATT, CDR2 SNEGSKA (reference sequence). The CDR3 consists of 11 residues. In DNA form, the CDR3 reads TGCAGTGCTATGGAGGGGACGCCCGTCACCGTC. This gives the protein CSAMEGTPVTV.

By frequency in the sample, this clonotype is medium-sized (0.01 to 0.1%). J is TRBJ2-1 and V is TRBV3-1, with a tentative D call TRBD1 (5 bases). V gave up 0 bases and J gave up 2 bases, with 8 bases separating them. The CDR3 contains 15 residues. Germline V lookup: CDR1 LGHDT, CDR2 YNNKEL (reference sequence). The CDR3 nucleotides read TGTGCCAGCAGCCAAGACAGGGCCCCCTACAATGAGCAGTTCTTC. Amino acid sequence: CASSQDRAPYNEQFF.

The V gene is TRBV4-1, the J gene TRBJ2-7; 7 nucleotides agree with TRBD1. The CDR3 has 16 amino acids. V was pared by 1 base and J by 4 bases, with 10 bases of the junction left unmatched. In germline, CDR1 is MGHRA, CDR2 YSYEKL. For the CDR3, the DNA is TGCGCCAGCAGCCAAGCTCGGGACAGTCTGCGGTACGAGCAGTACTTC. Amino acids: CASSQARDSLRYEQYF.

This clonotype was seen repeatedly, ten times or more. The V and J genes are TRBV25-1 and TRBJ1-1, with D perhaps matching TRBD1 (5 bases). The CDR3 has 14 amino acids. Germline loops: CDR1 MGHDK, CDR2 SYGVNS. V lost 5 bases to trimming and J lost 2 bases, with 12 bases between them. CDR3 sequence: CASSPGPINTEAFF. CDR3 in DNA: TGTGCCAGCAGTCCAGGGCCGATCAACACTGAAGCTTTCTTT.

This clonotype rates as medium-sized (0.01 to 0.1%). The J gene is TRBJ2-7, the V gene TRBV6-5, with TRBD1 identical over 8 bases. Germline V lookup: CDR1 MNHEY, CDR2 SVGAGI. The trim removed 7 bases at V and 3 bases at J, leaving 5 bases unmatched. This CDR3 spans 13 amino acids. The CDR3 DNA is TGTGCCAGCATTGGGGACAGGAGCTACGAGCAGTACTTC. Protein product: CASIGDRSYEQYF.

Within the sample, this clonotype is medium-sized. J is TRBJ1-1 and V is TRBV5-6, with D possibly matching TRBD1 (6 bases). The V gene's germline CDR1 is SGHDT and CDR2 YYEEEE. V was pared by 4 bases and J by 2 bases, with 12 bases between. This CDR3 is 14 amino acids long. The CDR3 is CASSQRGANTEAFF. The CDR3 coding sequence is TGTGCCAGCAGCCAGAGGGGGGCCAACACTGAAGCTTTCTTT.

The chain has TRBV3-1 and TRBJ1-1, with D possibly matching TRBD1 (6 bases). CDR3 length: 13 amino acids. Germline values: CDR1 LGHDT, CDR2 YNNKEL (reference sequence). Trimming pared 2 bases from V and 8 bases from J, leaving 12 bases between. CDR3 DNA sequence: TGTGCCAGCAGCCAACTTACCGGACAGGAAGCTTTCTTT. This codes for CASSQLTGQEAFF.

The CDR3 coding sequence is TGTGCCAGCAGTACCTCCGGGGACAGGGAGAGCCATCAAGATACGCAGTATTTT. This sequence encodes CASSTSGDRESHQDTQYF. V usage is TRBV28 and J usage is TRBJ2-3; 9 bases agree with TRBD1. Germline trimming cut 5 bases from V and 5 bases from J; bases unmatched to any gene: 17. CDR1 is MDHEN, CDR2 SYDVKM, per germline. The CDR3 spans 18 residues.

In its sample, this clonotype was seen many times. CDR3: CASSGDYNEQFF. The CDR3 nucleotides are TGTGCCAGCAGTGGGGACTATAATGAGCAGTTCTTC. The chain combines TRBV2 with TRBJ2-1, with 7 bases fitting TRBD2. CDR3 size: 12 residues. Germline assignment: CDR1 SNHLY and CDR2 FYNNEI. The ends lost 4 bases at V and 7 bases at J; junction bases unmatched: 1.

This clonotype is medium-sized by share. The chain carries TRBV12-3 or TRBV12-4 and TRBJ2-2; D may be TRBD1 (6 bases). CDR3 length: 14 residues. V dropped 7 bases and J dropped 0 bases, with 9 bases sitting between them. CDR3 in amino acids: CASTDRTNTGELFF. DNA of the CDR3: TGTGCCAGCACGGACAGAACGAACACCGGGGAGCTGTTTTTT.

CDR3 DNA sequence: TGCGCCAGCAGCTTGGAAGCCAATAGCAATCAGCCCCAGCATTTT. Translation: CASSLEANSNQPQHF. The rearrangement joins TRBV5-1 to TRBJ1-5; D gene unclear. Per germline, CDR1 SGHRS and CDR2 YFSETQ. CDR3 length equals 15 residues. Trimming took off 0 bases at V and 0 bases at J, with 7 bases between the two ends.

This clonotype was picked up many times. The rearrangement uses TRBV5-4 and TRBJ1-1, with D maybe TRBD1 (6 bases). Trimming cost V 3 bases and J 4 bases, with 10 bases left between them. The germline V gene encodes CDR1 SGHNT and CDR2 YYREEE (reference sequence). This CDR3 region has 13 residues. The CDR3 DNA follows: TGTGCCAGCAGCTCGGACAGTGCCACTGAAGCTTTCTTT. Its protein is CASSSDSATEAFF.

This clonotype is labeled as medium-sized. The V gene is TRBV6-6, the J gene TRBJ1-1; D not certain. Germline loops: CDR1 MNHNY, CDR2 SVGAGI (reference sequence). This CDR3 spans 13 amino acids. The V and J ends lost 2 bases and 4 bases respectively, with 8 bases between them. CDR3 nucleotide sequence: TGTGCCAGCAGTTACACACACCGCACTGAAGCTTTCTTT. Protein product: CASSYTHRTEAFF.

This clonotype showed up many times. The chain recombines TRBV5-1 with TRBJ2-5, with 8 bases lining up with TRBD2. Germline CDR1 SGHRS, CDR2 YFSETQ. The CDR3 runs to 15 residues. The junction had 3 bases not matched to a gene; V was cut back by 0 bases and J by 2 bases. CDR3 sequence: CASSLGLARQETQYF. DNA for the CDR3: TGCGCCAGCAGCTTGGGACTAGCGAGGCAAGAGACCCAGTACTTC.

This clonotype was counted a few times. The CDR3: CASSFRGDNSPLHF. As DNA, the CDR3 is TGTGCCAGCAGTTTTCGAGGGGATAATTCACCCCTCCACTTT. This chain joins TRBV28 and TRBJ1-6, with TRBD1 as a possible D gene (5 bases). The V end was cut by 3 bases, the J end by 5 bases, with 8 bases between. CDR3 size: 14 residues. Germline CDR1 MDHEN, CDR2 SYDVKM.

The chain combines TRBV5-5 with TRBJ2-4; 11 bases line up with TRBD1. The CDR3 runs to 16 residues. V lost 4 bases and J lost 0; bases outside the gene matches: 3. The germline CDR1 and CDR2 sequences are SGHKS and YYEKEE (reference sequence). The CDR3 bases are TGTGCCAGCAGCCTGGGACAGGGGGTAGCCAAAAACATTCAGTACTTC. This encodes CASSLGQGVAKNIQYF.

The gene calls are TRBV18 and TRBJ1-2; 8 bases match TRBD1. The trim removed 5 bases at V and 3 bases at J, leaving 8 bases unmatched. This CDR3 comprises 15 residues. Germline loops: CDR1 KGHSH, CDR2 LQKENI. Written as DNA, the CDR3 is TGTGCCAGCTCATCAGACAGGGGCGCCCACTATGGCTACACCTTC. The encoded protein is CASSSDRGAHYGYTF.

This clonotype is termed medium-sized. CDR3 loop: CASSPSVSAHEQYF. As DNA, the CDR3 is TGTGCCAGCAGCCCCTCCGTAAGCGCCCACGAGCAGTACTTC. The gene calls are TRBV9 and TRBJ2-7; D gene unclear. There are 14 residues in the CDR3. CDR1 SGDLS and CDR2 YYNGEE come from the germline V gene. The V and J ends lost 4 bases and 5 bases respectively, with 16 bases between them.

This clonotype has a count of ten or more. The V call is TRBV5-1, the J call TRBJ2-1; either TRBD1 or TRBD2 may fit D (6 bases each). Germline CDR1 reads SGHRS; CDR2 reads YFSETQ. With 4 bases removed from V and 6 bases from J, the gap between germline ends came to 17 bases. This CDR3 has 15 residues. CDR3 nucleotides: TGCGCCAGCAGCCTGGGGAAAGGGGGGATCAATGAGCAGTTCTTC. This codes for CASSLGKGGINEQFF.

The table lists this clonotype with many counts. Written as DNA, the CDR3 is TGTGCCAGCAGCTTTCCTACCACAGGGACAAACACTGAAGCTTTCTTT. It encodes CASSFPTTGTNTEAFF. The chain links TRBV7-2 to TRBJ1-1, with TRBD1 as a possible D gene (6 bases). This CDR3 comprises 16 residues. Per germline, CDR1 SGHTA and CDR2 FQGNSA. V lost 3 bases to trimming and J lost 2 bases, with 16 bases between them. Complete variable domain (other parts from reference TRBV7-2 and TRBJ1-1): GAGVSQSPSNKVTEKGKDVELRCDPISGHTALYWYRQSLGQGLEFLIYFQGNSAPDKSGLPSDRFSAERTGGSVSTLTIQRTQQEDSAVYLCASSFPTTGTNTEAFFGQGTRLTVV.

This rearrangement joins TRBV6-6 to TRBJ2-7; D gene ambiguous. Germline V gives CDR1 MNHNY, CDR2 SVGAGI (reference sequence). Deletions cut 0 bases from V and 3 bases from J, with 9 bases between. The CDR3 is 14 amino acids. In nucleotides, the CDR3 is TGTGCCAGCAGTTACTCTAGTGAAGGCTACGAGCAGTACTTC. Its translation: CASSYSSEGYEQYF.

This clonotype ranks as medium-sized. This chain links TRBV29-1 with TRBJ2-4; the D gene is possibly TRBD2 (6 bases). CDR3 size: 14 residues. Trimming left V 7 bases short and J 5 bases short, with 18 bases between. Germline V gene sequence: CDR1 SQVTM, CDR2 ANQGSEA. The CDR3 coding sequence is TGCAGCGGGGGGGAGAGGACGAACCAAAACATTCAGTACTTC. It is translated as CSGGERTNQNIQYF.

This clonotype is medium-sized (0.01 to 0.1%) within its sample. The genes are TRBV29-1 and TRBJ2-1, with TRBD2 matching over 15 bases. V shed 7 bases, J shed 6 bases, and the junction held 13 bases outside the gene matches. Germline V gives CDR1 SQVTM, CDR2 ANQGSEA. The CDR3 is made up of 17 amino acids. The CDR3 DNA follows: TGCAGCGCCTCCGGACTAGCGGGGGGGCGCTTAGGCAATGAGCAGTTCTTC. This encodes CSASGLAGGRLGNEQFF.

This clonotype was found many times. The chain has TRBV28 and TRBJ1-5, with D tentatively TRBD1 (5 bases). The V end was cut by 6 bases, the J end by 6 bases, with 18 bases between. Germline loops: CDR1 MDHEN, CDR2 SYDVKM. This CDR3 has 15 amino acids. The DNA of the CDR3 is TGTGCCAGCAGCAAACCTCAGGATAGGGGTCAGCCCCAGCATTTT. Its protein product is CASSKPQDRGQPQHF.

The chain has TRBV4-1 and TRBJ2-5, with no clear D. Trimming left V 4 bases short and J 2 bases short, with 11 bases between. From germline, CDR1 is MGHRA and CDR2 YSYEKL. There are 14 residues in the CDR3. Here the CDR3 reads CASSPPMGQETQYF. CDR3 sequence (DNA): TGCGCCAGCAGCCCGCCCATGGGGCAAGAGACCCAGTACTTC.